These T cell receptor beta chains were read from a single sample in a study of technical replicates of blood from a few donors. Using immunoSEQ multiplex PCR, the repertoire was profiled, and TCRdb retains in-frame clones only, with some absent. This table has 79,000 or so clones, roughly 97% appearing once. The sequencing input was T cells isolated from PBMCs. These receptors came from a human donor in good health. Both conserved end residues are part of each CDR3. D genes are given only for firm matches. Clone size appears in some rows only: once, few, many, or a class for an expanded clone.

J | V | D | size | DNA | CDR3
TRBJ2-3 | TRBV7-3 | TRBD2 | - | TGTGCCAGCAGCCCTATAATAAATAGCGGGGCAGTAAGGGATACGCAGTATTTT | CASSPIINSGAVRDTQYF
TRBJ1-2 | TRBV10-3 | - | - | TGTGCCACTAGACCCGGAAAGCTCTATGGCTACACCTTC | CATRPGKLYGYTF
TRBJ2-1 | TRBV5-6 | - | - | TGTGCCAGCAGCGGGGCGGGGAGGCCGGCGGATGAGCAGTTCTTC | CASSGAGRPADEQFF
TRBJ2-3 | TRBV19 | TRBD2 | - | TGTGCCAGTAGTATTTTGGCTAGCGGGAGTGATACGCAGTATTTT | CASSILASGSDTQYF
TRBJ2-1 | TRBV7-9 | TRBD2 | - | TGTGCCAGCAGCTTCCTCGGGGGGATATCCTACAATGAGCAGTTCTTC | CASSFLGGISYNEQFF
TRBJ1-5 | TRBV6-5 | - | - | TGTGCCAGCAGTCGAGATAGCAATCAGCCCCAGCATTTT | CASSRDSNQPQHF
TRBJ1-2 | TRBV11-3 | - | - | TGTGCCAGCAGCTTAGGATTTTTGGGAGTAGGTGGTGGCTACACCTTC | CASSLGFLGVGGGYTF
TRBJ2-1 | TRBV27 | TRBD1 | - | TGTGCCAGCAGTCCCTGGGACAGCTCCTACAATGAGCAGTTCTTC | CASSPWDSSYNEQFF
TRBJ2-1 | TRBV25-1 | TRBD1 | - | TGTGCCAGCAGTGAGGGACAGAGAGTCCATGAGCAGTTCTTC | CASSEGQRVHEQFF
TRBJ2-3 | TRBV1 | - | - | TGCACCAGCAGCCAAGATACGCTAGCGGGAGGGCCGGGCACAGATACGCAGTATTTT | CTSSQDTLAGGPGTDTQYF
TRBJ2-5 | TRBV9 | - | - | TGTGCCAGCAGCGTAAGCATGGGGCCTCAAGAGACCCAGTACTTC | CASSVSMGPQETQYF
TRBJ2-1 | TRBV6-1 | TRBD2 | - | TGTGCCAGCAGTACTAGCGGGAGCGCCTACAATGAGCAGTTCTTC | CASSTSGSAYNEQFF
TRBJ2-3 | TRBV10-3 | TRBD1 | - | TGTGCCATCAGGACAGGGGCAGATACGCAGTATTTT | CAIRTGADTQYF
TRBJ1-2 | TRBV7-2 | - | once | TGTGCCAGCAGCTCCGACAGGATGATTGGCTACACCTTC | CASSSDRMIGYTF
TRBJ1-1 | TRBV27 | - | - | TGTGCCAGCAGTTTCTCAGGGGACACTGAAGCTTTCTTT | CASSFSGDTEAFF
TRBJ2-1 | TRBV10-3 | TRBD2 | - | TGTGCCATCGAAGCGGGACTAGCGCTCAATGAGCAGTTCTTC | CAIEAGLALNEQFF
TRBJ1-1 | TRBV5-1 | TRBD1 | - | TGCGCCAGCAGCTTGCAGGGGGCCAGCACTGAAGCTTTCTTT | CASSLQGASTEAFF